These 18 T cell receptor beta chains came from one sample sequenced in a study of T cells after yellow fever vaccination. TCRdb itself ran the 5' RACE reads through MiXCR, one entry per CDR3 protein. The table lists around 250,000 distinct CDR3 sequences, about 7.1% of them singletons. This specimen was CD4+ T cells sorted from PBMCs, taken 15 days after the yellow fever booster vaccination. The source is a man aged 25 to 40 who received the YFV17D yellow fever vaccine.

This chain uses TRBV4-2 with TRBJ2-7, with 8 bases aligning to TRBD2. The V gene's germline CDR1 is LGHNA and CDR2 YNFKEQ. This CDR3 contains 16 residues. The J segment lost 0 bases and the V segment lost 0 bases, leaving 4 bases of the junction unmatched. CDR3 sequence reads: CASSQDFGTSSYEQYF. The CDR3 DNA reads as TGTGCCAGCAGCCAAGATTTTGGGACTAGCTCCTACGAGCAGTACTTC.

This clonotype was counted many times. This rearrangement joins TRBV20-1 to TRBJ2-2; D might be TRBD1 (5 bases). Germline CDR1 and CDR2: DFQATT and SNEGSKA (reference sequence). V was cut by 1 base and J by 2 bases, with 11 bases left in between. This CDR3 is built from 15 residues. The chain's CDR3 is CSARVRTPNTGELFF. In DNA form, the CDR3 reads TGCAGTGCTAGAGTTAGGACACCTAACACCGGGGAGCTGTTTTTT.

This clonotype was counted between two and nine times. The rearrangement links TRBV7-7 to TRBJ2-3; 11 bases fit TRBD2. The CDR3 is 16 amino acids. Looked up from germline, CDR1 is SSHAT and CDR2 is FNYEAQ (reference sequence). Trimming removed 5 bases from V and 2 bases from J; junction bases left unmatched: 6. CDR3 protein: CASSPVAGGFTDTQYF. CDR3 nucleotides: TGTGCCAGCAGCCCAGTAGCGGGAGGGTTCACAGATACGCAGTATTTT.

This clonotype was recorded a few times. The gene calls are TRBV6-5 and TRBJ2-3, with a possible D match to TRBD2 (6 bases). The CDR3 contains 14 residues. Germline V gene data show CDR1 as MNHEY and CDR2 as SVGAGI. The V and J ends lost 8 bases and 5 bases respectively, with 17 bases between them. The CDR3 nucleotides are TGTGCCAGCCGAAGGACGGGAGTGGGAGATACGCAGTATTTT. Translated: CASRRTGVGDTQYF.

This clonotype was seen more than once but under ten times. The chain joins TRBV7-9 to TRBJ2-7; weak D call: TRBD1 (6 bases). The V gene lost 5 bases and the J gene lost 4 bases, with 15 bases spanning the gap. This CDR3 comprises 14 residues. Germline lookup yields CDR1 SEHNR and CDR2 FQNEAQ (reference sequence). In DNA form, the CDR3 reads TGTGCCAGCAGCCCACCAACAGGGATTTACGAGCAGTACTTC. Amino acid sequence: CASSPPTGIYEQYF.

V usage is TRBV20-1 and J usage is TRBJ2-3; TRBD2 aligns across 10 bases. The ends lost 5 bases at V and 1 base at J; junction bases unmatched: 6. Germline lookup yields CDR1 DFQATT and CDR2 SNEGSKA (reference sequence). The CDR3 contains 15 residues. The CDR3 DNA follows: TGCAGTGCTGGGCTAGCGGGGGCCGGCACAGATACGCAGTATTTT. Amino acids: CSAGLAGAGTDTQYF.

In this sample, this clonotype turned up many times. V gene TRBV11-2 combines with J gene TRBJ2-2; no firm D call. There are 14 residues in the CDR3. With 7 bases removed from V and 1 base from J, the gap between germline ends came to 10 bases. Per germline, CDR1 SGHAT and CDR2 FQNNGV. CDR3 in DNA: TGTGCCAGCACCCGACGGGTGAACACCGGGGAGCTGTTTTTT. It codes for CASTRRVNTGELFF.

This clonotype was seen many times. The gene calls are TRBV7-6 and TRBJ2-7, with no clear D. V lost 5 bases and J 3 bases, leaving 8 bases between the germline ends. The germline CDR1 and CDR2 sequences are SGHVS and FNYEAQ. The CDR3 consists of 12 residues. CDR3 in DNA: TGTGCCAGCAGCCCCGGAAGCTACGAGCAGTACTTC. Translated, it gives CASSPGSYEQYF.

This clonotype was observed at least ten times. The genes are TRBV7-6 and TRBJ2-7, with D unresolved. Per the germline V gene, CDR1 is SGHVS and CDR2 is FNYEAQ. Trimming took off 0 bases at V and 6 bases at J, with 9 bases between the two ends. The CDR3 length is 13 residues. CDR3 nucleotides: TGTGCCAGCAGCTTAGCTTATACACGCGAGCAGTACTTC. Its translation: CASSLAYTREQYF.

The V gene is TRBV30, the J gene TRBJ2-4, with D perhaps matching TRBD1 or TRBD2 (5 bases each). The CDR3 has 14 amino acids. Germline lookup yields CDR1 GTSNPN and CDR2 SVGIG (reference sequence). Trimming removed 0 bases from V and 6 bases from J, with 12 bases in between. For the CDR3, the DNA is TGTGCCTGGAGTGTTATTGCAGGGACAAACATTCAGTACTTC. The encoded protein is CAWSVIAGTNIQYF.

This chain links TRBV3-1 with TRBJ1-6; 8 bases are a match to TRBD1. From germline, CDR1 is LGHDT and CDR2 YNNKEL (reference sequence). CDR3 size: 14 residues. The V and J ends lost 1 base and 9 bases, in that order; junction bases with no gene match: 2. The CDR3 here is CASSQGQGSSPLHF. DNA for the CDR3: TGTGCCAGCAGCCAAGGACAGGGGAGTTCACCCCTCCACTTT. The full variable domain, rest sourced from reference TRBV3-1 and TRBJ1-6, is DTAVSQTPKYLVTQMGNDKSIKCEQNLGHDTMYWYKQDSKKFLKIMFSYNNKELIINETVPNRFSPKSPDKAHLNLHINSLELGDSAVYFCASSQGQGSSPLHFGNGTRLTVT.

This clonotype was picked up many times. The gene calls are TRBV7-9 and TRBJ2-3; a possible D gene is TRBD2 (5 bases). The CDR3 length is 13 residues. Germline V lookup: CDR1 SEHNR, CDR2 FQNEAQ (reference sequence). The ends were cut back, 6 bases at V and 6 bases at J, with 13 bases in the middle. The CDR3 bases are TGTGCCAGCAGGATAAGCGGCGCGGATACGCAGTATTTT. Residues: CASRISGADTQYF.

This clonotype was observed a few times. This chain connects TRBV6-2 or TRBV6-3 to TRBJ1-5; 7 bases match TRBD1. The CDR3 totals 15 residues. Looked up from germline, CDR1 is MNHEY and CDR2 is SVGEGT. V shed 2 bases, J shed 6 bases, and the junction held 7 bases outside the gene matches. The CDR3 DNA is TGTGCCAGCAGTTACGGACAGGCTGATAGTCAGCCCCAGCATTTT. It encodes CASSYGQADSQPQHF.

The genes are TRBV25-1 and TRBJ2-5, with 8 bases matching TRBD1. V was pared by 6 bases and J by 7 bases, with 7 bases of the junction left unmatched. In germline, CDR1 is MGHDK, CDR2 SYGVNS. This CDR3 has 13 residues. CDR3 sequence: CASSEDRVVTQYF. In nucleotides, the CDR3 is TGTGCCAGCAGCGAGGACAGGGTGGTGACCCAGTACTTC.

This clonotype was observed a handful of times. CDR3 protein: CASSQDTGANEKLFF. As DNA, the CDR3 is TGTGCCAGCAGCCAAGATACAGGGGCTAATGAAAAACTGTTTTTT. The chain recombines TRBV4-2 with TRBJ1-4; TRBD1 matches at 7 bases. The V gene end was trimmed by 0 bases and the J gene end by 3 bases; junction bases not matched to a gene: 1. The V gene's germline CDR1 is LGHNA and CDR2 YNFKEQ. The length of the CDR3 is 15 residues.

The gene calls are TRBV28 and TRBJ1-1; D is possibly TRBD1 (6 bases). Trimming cost V 7 bases and J 8 bases, with 14 bases left between them. The CDR3 contains 12 residues. The germline V gene encodes CDR1 MDHEN and CDR2 SYDVKM. The CDR3 nucleotides read TGTGCCAGCAAACCCGTCCAGGGGGAAGCTTTCTTT. Its translation: CASKPVQGEAFF.

V is TRBV5-4 and J is TRBJ2-5; 8 bases agree with TRBD2. In germline, CDR1 is SGHNT, CDR2 YYREEE (reference sequence). CDR3 length: 13 residues. V lost 3 bases and J lost 5; bases outside the gene matches: 3. CDR3 amino acids: CASSSREVETQYF. As DNA, the CDR3 is TGTGCCAGCAGCTCGCGGGAGGTGGAGACCCAGTACTTC. Supplemented by reference TRBV5-4 and TRBJ2-5, the full variable domain reads ETGVTQSPTHLIKTRGQQVTLRCSSQSGHNTVSWYQQALGQGPQFIFQYYREEENGRGNFPPRFSGLQFPNYSSELNVNALELDDSALYLCASSSREVETQYFGPGTRLLVL.

This clonotype showed up many times. The chain recombines TRBV4-3 with TRBJ2-7; 8 bases agree with TRBD2. Germline loops: CDR1 LGHNA, CDR2 YSLEER. V lost 0 bases to trimming and J lost 2 bases; unmatched junction nucleotides: 6. This CDR3 has 16 amino acids. This CDR3 reads CASSQDLIAGTYEQYF. CDR3 sequence (DNA): TGCGCCAGCAGCCAAGATCTAATAGCGGGGACCTACGAGCAGTACTTC.